This note documents a single TCR beta chain sequence. The antigen is unknown. The sample originates from a study of T cell clonotyping in hematopoietic cell transplantation. Described time point: recipient sample about 28 days before transplant, after cytoreduction. Recipient blood drawn about 28 days pretransplant and days 30, 100, 180 after. Points from the study as a whole: Higher Inverse Simpson Index values in graft donor and pretransplant recipient predicted broader posttransplant TCR diversity.

V was pared by 5 bases and J by 1 base, with 23 bases between. The CDR3 loop spans 18 amino acids. Per germline, CDR1 SGHVS and CDR2 FQNEAQ. The assay was immunoSEQ multiplex PCR, and TCRdb's table has in-frame clones only and misses some. The sample records approximately 19,000 clones, about 83% being singletons. The specimen was peripheral blood mononuclear cells, collected before stem cell transplant. This chain joins TRBV7-8 and TRBJ1-1; possible D gene TRBD1, 5 bases. This clonotype was sampled from a man aged 50 to 60 with acute myeloid leukemia. Some clones in this sample may be carry-over from other donors' samples. Here the CDR3 reads CASSPPRPYGARNTEAFF. The CDR3 bases are TGTGCCAGCAGCCCGCCTCGTCCTTATGGGGCAAGGAACACTGAAGCTTTCTTT.